Listed below are T cell receptor beta chains from one sample, sequenced in a study of vaccination and CD4 T cells after COVID-19. TCRdb reanalysed the PCR reads using MiXCR and keeps one entry per CDR3 protein. The table has about 9,600 distinct CDR3 sequences, 36% seen once; the top ten hold 21%. Antigen specificity for these receptors is unknown. Sequenced input: CD4+ T cells from blood, cultured in vitro. Every receptor here comes from a human donor in good health. The CDR3 runs from the conserved cysteine through the conserved F or W. The order of the fields is V gene, clone size, J gene, D gene, CDR3 length, CDR3 DNA, CDR3 protein. The D gene is left open where the match is weak. Where a row states a size, it is once, few, many or the class of an expanded clone; other rows omit it.

>TRBV6-5|NA|TRBJ1-1|NA|14
TGTGCCAGCAGTTACTCTTCGGGGCAGACTGAAGCTTTCTTT
CASSYSSGQTEAFF
>TRBV28|NA|TRBJ2-1|NA|17
TGTGCCAGCTCGGAACATTGGGCGCCGACTACCTACAATGAGCAGTTCTTC
CASSEHWAPTTYNEQFF
>TRBV6-1|NA|TRBJ2-1|TRBD2|13
TGTGCCAGCAGTCCCGGGACTAGTAATGAGCAGTTCTTC
CASSPGTSNEQFF
>TRBV6-1|NA|TRBJ2-1|NA|13
TGTGCCAGCAGAGGGAGCTCCTACAATGAGCAGTTCTTC
CASRGSSYNEQFF
>TRBV6-1|few|TRBJ1-6|NA|15
TGTGCCAGCAGTCCGGCGGCAGGCGGCCGAAATCCCCTCCACTTT
CASSPAAGGRNPLHF
>TRBV7-8|few|TRBJ2-7|TRBD2|15
TGTGCCAGCAGCTTAGAGGCCGGGAGGGCCTACGAGCAGTACTTC
CASSLEAGRAYEQYF
>TRBV5-5|NA|TRBJ2-7|NA|14
TGTGCCAGCAGCTTGGGTGGCAGACCCTACGAGCAGTACTTC
CASSLGGRPYEQYF
>TRBV20-1|few|TRBJ1-1|NA|12
TGCAGTGCTAGGGTTGGAAGTACTGAAGCTTTCTTT
CSARVGSTEAFF
>TRBV20-1|NA|TRBJ2-5|NA|11
TGCAGTGCTAGAGCCGGGGAGACCCAGTACTTC
CSARAGETQYF
>TRBV19|few|TRBJ2-7|TRBD1|15
TGTGCCAGTAGTCCTGGCCGGGACAGCCCCTACGAGCAGTACTTC
CASSPGRDSPYEQYF
>TRBV6-1|once|TRBJ2-2|TRBD2|15
TGTGCCAGCAATTTAGCGGGAGGGCGTACCGGGGAGCTGTTTTTT
CASNLAGGRTGELFF
>TRBV20-1|few|TRBJ2-3|TRBD2|13
TGCAGTGCTACGACTAGCGGGACAGATACGCAGTATTTT
CSATTSGTDTQYF
>TRBV10-3|few|TRBJ1-1|NA|15
TGTGCCATCAGTGAGCCCGCGGGGGCAGGGACTGAAGCTTTCTTT
CAISEPAGAGTEAFF
>TRBV5-1|once|TRBJ1-1|TRBD1|16
TGCGCCAGCAGCTTGGGACAGGGGCTCATGAACACTGAAGCTTTCTTT
CASSLGQGLMNTEAFF
>TRBV20-1|NA|TRBJ2-5|NA|17
TGCAGTGCCAACAAACCTCAGGGGGGTTCGAGCCTTCCGACCCAGTACTTC
CSANKPQGGSSLPTQYF
>TRBV20-1|NA|TRBJ2-6|TRBD2|17
TGCAGTGCCGCCGAAGGGACTAGCTGGTCTGGGGCCAACGTCCTGACTTTC
CSAAEGTSWSGANVLTF
>TRBV19|NA|TRBJ2-2|NA|15
TGTGCCAGTAGTCCCAAGGTCCTCAGAACCGGGGAGCTGTTTTTT
CASSPKVLRTGELFF
>TRBV6-2/TRBV6-3|NA|TRBJ2-7|NA|15
TGTGCCAGCAGTTACGCCCGGGACATAGTCGGCGAGCAGTACTTC
CASSYARDIVGEQYF
>TRBV9|NA|TRBJ2-7|NA|16
TGTGCCAGCAGCGCCCGATTTGGGGGTAGCGTCTACGAGCAGTACTTC
CASSARFGGSVYEQYF
>TRBV2|NA|TRBJ2-7|TRBD1|14
TGTGCCAGCAGCTCACAGGGGGGCTCCTACGAGCAGTACTTC
CASSSQGGSYEQYF
>TRBV27|NA|TRBJ1-3|NA|16
TGTGCCAGCAGTTCCCGACAGATCAGCTCTGGAAACACCATATATTTT
CASSSRQISSGNTIYF
>TRBV6-4|NA|TRBJ2-7|NA|13
TGTGCCAGCAGTGACCTGGACCCGAACGAGCAGTACTTC
CASSDLDPNEQYF
>TRBV24-1|few|TRBJ1-2|TRBD1|13
TGTGCCACCAGTCTCCAGGGGGCCGGTGGCTACACCTTC
CATSLQGAGGYTF
>TRBV6-5|NA|TRBJ1-6|NA|17
TGTGCCAGCAGTTTTGTTACAAGGAGCTCCTATAATTCACCCCTCCACTTT
CASSFVTRSSYNSPLHF
>TRBV7-2|NA|TRBJ1-1|TRBD1|15
TGTGCCAGCAGCCAACAGGACAGGAGAAACACTGAAGCTTTCTTT
CASSQQDRRNTEAFF
>TRBV27|NA|TRBJ2-7|NA|12
TGTGCCAGCAGTTTAAAGGGTTACGAGCAGTACTTC
CASSLKGYEQYF
>TRBV6-2/TRBV6-3|NA|TRBJ2-3|TRBD1|14
TGTGCCAACAGAAGCGACAGGGGCGCAGATACGCAGTATTTT
CANRSDRGADTQYF
>TRBV10-3|few|TRBJ2-7|NA|11
TGTGCCATCAAAAGGGACCACGAGCAGTACTTC
CAIKRDHEQYF
>TRBV7-2|few|TRBJ2-7|NA|11
TGTGCCAGCAGCGATCGCTACGAGCAGTACTTC
CASSDRYEQYF
>TRBV20-1|few|TRBJ2-5|TRBD2|17
TGCAGTGCTAGAGAGGGGTTAGCGGGATTCTCGAAAGAGACCCAGTACTTC
CSAREGLAGFSKETQYF
>TRBV28|NA|TRBJ1-6|NA|15
TGTGCCAGCAGTTTTGCGCTCTCCTATAATTCACCCCTCCACTTT
CASSFALSYNSPLHF
>TRBV28|NA|TRBJ1-5|NA|15
TGTGCCAGCAACTTGGGGCAGAATAGCAATCAGCCCCAGCATTTT
CASNLGQNSNQPQHF
>TRBV24-1|once|TRBJ2-1|NA|16
TGTGCCACCAGTGATTTGAAAGGGGGACTCCCGTATGAGCAGTTCTTC
CATSDLKGGLPYEQFF
>TRBV21-1|NA|TRBJ2-1|NA|14
TGTGCCAGCATGCCGGGGGCCCTCTACAATGAGCAGTTCTTC
CASMPGALYNEQFF
>TRBV7-9|NA|TRBJ1-1|NA|13
TGTGCCAGCAGTCAGCATGGGAACACTGAAGCTTTCTTT
CASSQHGNTEAFF
>TRBV19|few|TRBJ2-7|NA|14
TGTGCCAGTAGTATCGGGGGGCCCAGCGTCGAGCAGTACTTC
CASSIGGPSVEQYF
>TRBV7-2|few|TRBJ2-7|NA|14
TGTGCCAGCAGCCCGGACCCTCTTATGTACGAGCAGTACTTC
CASSPDPLMYEQYF
>TRBV6-1|NA|TRBJ2-7|TRBD2|12
TGTGCCAGCAGGCGGGAGGCCTACGAGCAGTACTTC
CASRREAYEQYF
>TRBV28|NA|TRBJ2-2|TRBD2|15
TGTGCCAGCAGCACAGGACTAGCGATCACCGGGGAGCTGTTTTTT
CASSTGLAITGELFF
>TRBV7-2|NA|TRBJ2-5|NA|14
TGTGCCAGCAGCTTAATCAGGTTCGGGGAGACCCAGTACTTC
CASSLIRFGETQYF
>TRBV7-9|NA|TRBJ2-3|TRBD1|16
TGTGCCAGCAGCTTAAGTGACAGGGGGTGGACAGATACGCAGTATTTT
CASSLSDRGWTDTQYF
>TRBV7-6|few|TRBJ1-2|NA|15
TGTGCCAGCAGCCCGGCAGGGAAACCTAACTATGGCTACACCTTC
CASSPAGKPNYGYTF
>TRBV20-1|NA|TRBJ1-5|TRBD1|12
TGCAGTGCTGGGACAGCTAATCAGCCCCAGCATTTT
CSAGTANQPQHF
>TRBV9|NA|TRBJ2-5|NA|16
TGTGCCAGCAGCGTAGGAGGCGGGACCCACCAAGAGACCCAGTACTTC
CASSVGGGTHQETQYF